The 21 T cell receptor beta chains below were found in one sample sequenced in a study of a mutant IDH1 vaccine in newly diagnosed glioma. Specified time point: week 35, safety follow-up. One vaccine dose held 300 ug of mutant IDH1 20-mer peptide and came with topical imiquimod. Their cognate antigens are unknown. Method: immunoSEQ multiplex PCR; TCRdb's copy keeps in-frame clones and lacks some. Here the sample spans roughly 26,000 clones, roughly 80% being singletons. The material sequenced was PBMCs, taken from a glioma patient whose treatment included an IDH1 peptide vaccine. All receptors derive from a man younger than 40 with glioma.

The chain has TRBV4-1 and TRBJ1-1; perhaps TRBD1 as D (6 bases). Germline V gene data show CDR1 as MGHRA and CDR2 as YSYEKL. Trimming pared 3 bases from V and 8 bases from J, leaving 22 bases between. CDR3 length: 16 amino acids. The DNA of the CDR3 is TGCGCCAGCAGCCAGACCCCCACGGGGGGCGCGAAGGAAGCTTTCTTT. Protein sequence: CASSQTPTGGAKEAFF.

The chain links TRBV6-5 to TRBJ2-7; 7 nucleotides agree with TRBD1. CDR1 MNHEY and CDR2 SVGAGI come from the germline V gene. CDR3 length equals 13 residues. J lost 12 bases, V lost 0 bases, and 8 bases had no gene match. CDR3 protein: CASSYSSRDSPYF. As DNA, the CDR3 is TGTGCCAGCAGTTACTCTAGCCGGGACAGTCCGTACTTC.

The CDR3 protein is CASSINQNQETQYF. The CDR3 region has the DNA TGTGCCAGTAGTATTAATCAGAACCAAGAGACCCAGTACTTC. V gene TRBV19 combines with J gene TRBJ2-5; D is unresolved. This CDR3 region has 14 residues. Germline loops: CDR1 LNHDA, CDR2 SQIVND (reference sequence). Trimming pared 3 bases from V and 0 bases from J, leaving 8 bases between. The full variable domain, completed using reference TRBV19 and TRBJ2-5, is DGGITQSPKYLFRKEGQNVTLSCEQNLNHDAMYWYRQDPGQGLRLIYYSQIVNDFQKGDIAEGYSVSREKKESFPLTVTSAQKNPTAFYLCASSINQNQETQYFGPGTRLLVL.

The chain is built from TRBV15 and TRBJ2-7; 7 bases are shared with TRBD1. Germline CDR1 reads LNHNV; CDR2 reads YYDKDF (reference sequence). V gave up 0 bases and J gave up 5 bases; unmatched junction bases: 10. The CDR3 extends over 16 amino acids. CDR3 sequence reads: CATSRDSGTVVDEQYF. CDR3 DNA: TGTGCCACCAGCAGAGATTCCGGGACAGTAGTGGACGAGCAGTACTTC.

This chain uses TRBV5-1 with TRBJ2-5; the match to TRBD2 covers 12 bases. CDR1 is SGHRS, CDR2 YFSETQ, per germline. J gave up 2 bases and V 3 bases, and 8 bases lay outside the gene matches. This CDR3 contains 17 residues. The CDR3 region has the DNA TGCGCCAGCAGCTCATCTGGGCTAGCGGGAGGGCAAGAGACCCAGTACTTC. It specifies CASSSSGLAGGQETQYF.

The chain uses TRBV5-6 and TRBJ1-1; D is undetermined. This CDR3 has 13 residues. Germline-derived CDR1 and CDR2 are SGHDT and YYEEEE. The V end was cut by 1 base, the J end by 6 bases, with 10 bases between. The DNA of the CDR3 is TGTGCCAGCAGCTTGATAGGAGCCCCTGAAGCTTTCTTT. As protein: CASSLIGAPEAFF. The whole variable domain, filled in from reference TRBV5-6 and TRBJ1-1, reads DAGVTQSPTHLIKTRGQQVTLRCSPKSGHDTVSWYQQALGQGPQFIFQYYEEEERQRGNFPDRFSGHQFPNYSSELNVNALLLGDSALYLCASSLIGAPEAFFGQGTRLTVV.

In its sample, this clone was seen once. The V and J genes are TRBV2 and TRBJ2-3; D is perhaps TRBD1 or TRBD2 (5 bases each). Germline values: CDR1 SNHLY, CDR2 FYNNEI. This CDR3 is 14 amino acids long. With 4 bases removed from V and 4 bases from J, the gap between germline ends came to 12 bases. The CDR3 reads CASSVSRESDTQYF. In nucleotides, the CDR3 is TGTGCCAGCAGTGTGTCCAGGGAGTCAGATACGCAGTATTTT. Filled out from reference TRBV2 and TRBJ2-3, the complete variable domain reads EPEVTQTPSHQVTQMGQEVILRCVPISNHLYFYWYRQILGQKVEFLVSFYNNEISEKSEIFDDQFSVERPDGSNFTLKIRSTKLEDSAMYFCASSVSRESDTQYFGPGTRLTVL.

The CDR3 DNA is TGTGCCTGGAGCGTTCAAATATCCGAGCAGTACTTC. Amino acids: CAWSVQISEQYF. The chain carries TRBV30 and TRBJ2-7; D not resolved. The CDR3 extends over 12 amino acids. V gave up 3 bases and J gave up 6 bases, with 12 bases separating them. The V gene's germline CDR1 is GTSNPN and CDR2 SVGIG (reference sequence).

V and J are TRBV7-8 and TRBJ2-7; D is perhaps TRBD2 (5 bases). The CDR3 is made up of 14 amino acids. Trimming took off 1 base at V and 4 bases at J, with 11 bases between the two ends. Germline V gene lookup returns CDR1 SGHVS and CDR2 FQNEAQ. For the CDR3, the DNA is TGTGCCAGCAGCTTAGGTGTGGGGAGATACGAGCAGTACTTC. Its protein product is CASSLGVGRYEQYF.

There are a few counts of this clone. The chain joins TRBV7-2 to TRBJ1-6; D not certain. The CDR3 extends over 16 amino acids. V was trimmed by 1 base and J by 7 bases, leaving 14 bases between them. The V gene's germline CDR1 is SGHTA and CDR2 FQGNSA. The CDR3 DNA sequence: TGTGCCAGCAGCTTAGGGTCGGCAGGCAGGAATTCACCCCTCCACTTT. Translated, it gives CASSLGSAGRNSPLHF.

The rearrangement links TRBV4-1 to TRBJ1-5; TRBD1 is a possible D gene (5 bases). V was cut by 1 base and J by 0 bases, with 10 bases left in between. This CDR3 has 16 amino acids. Germline values: CDR1 MGHRA, CDR2 YSYEKL. CDR3 DNA: TGCGCCAGCAGCCAAGTGAAGGGACGTAGCAATCAGCCCCAGCATTTT. This codes for CASSQVKGRSNQPQHF.

The chain has TRBV4-1 and TRBJ2-7; 8 nucleotides match TRBD1. Germline CDR1 is MGHRA and CDR2 is YSYEKL. This CDR3 contains 16 residues. V shed 2 bases, J shed 3 bases, and the junction held 9 bases outside the gene matches. CDR3 sequence (DNA): TGCGCCAGCAGCCAAATGCGGACAGGGAACCTCTACGAGCAGTACTTC. Translated, it gives CASSQMRTGNLYEQYF.

J is TRBJ2-5 and V is TRBV20-1; no reliable D call. The length of the CDR3 is 11 residues. Germline CDR1 DFQATT, CDR2 SNEGSKA (reference sequence). The ends were cut back, 3 bases at V and 2 bases at J, with 4 bases in the middle. The CDR3 nucleotides are TGCAGTGCTAGCGGGCAAGAGACCCAGTACTTC. Residues: CSASGQETQYF.

The V and J genes are TRBV5-7 and TRBJ1-1, with TRBD1 as a possible D gene (5 bases). TRBV5-7 is identified as an open reading frame with a role that is uncertain. The length of the CDR3 is 12 residues. Trimming left V 4 bases short and J 7 bases short, with 11 bases between. CDR3 region: CASSGGGIEAFF. The CDR3 DNA sequence: TGTGCCAGCAGCGGGGGGGGTATTGAAGCTTTCTTT.

The J gene is TRBJ1-1, the V gene TRBV7-2; D is uncertain. Germline-derived CDR1 and CDR2 are SGHTA and FQGNSA. V lost 1 base and J lost 0, with 6 bases in between. CDR3 length: 14 amino acids. For the CDR3, the DNA is TGTGCCAGCAGCTTAGGACGGATGAACACTGAAGCTTTCTTT. It is translated as CASSLGRMNTEAFF.

The V gene is TRBV28, the J gene TRBJ1-1, with TRBD1 matching 7 bases. The CDR3 runs 14 residues. In germline, CDR1 is MDHEN, CDR2 SYDVKM. V shed 5 bases, J shed 5 bases, and the junction held 8 bases outside the gene matches. As DNA, the CDR3 is TGTGCCAGCAGTCCGACTACAGGGGCAACTGAAGCTTTCTTT. Amino acid sequence: CASSPTTGATEAFF.

The chain joins TRBV30 to TRBJ2-7, with D perhaps matching TRBD2 (6 bases). CDR3 size: 13 residues. Germline CDR1 reads GTSNPN; CDR2 reads SVGIG (reference sequence). V was pared by 6 bases and J by 6 bases, with 18 bases between. CDR3 in amino acids: CACQDGGSGEQYF. CDR3 DNA sequence: TGTGCCTGCCAGGATGGAGGGAGCGGCGAGCAGTACTTC.

The chain combines TRBV19 with TRBJ1-1; 7 nucleotides match TRBD1. The V segment lost 8 bases and the J segment 4 bases; nucleotides outside the gene matches: 7. There are 13 residues in the CDR3. The V gene's germline CDR1 is LNHDA and CDR2 SQIVND (reference sequence). CDR3 bases: TGTGCCAGTGGGAAGACAGGGCTCACTGAAGCTTTCTTT. It yields the protein CASGKTGLTEAFF.

The chain combines TRBV9 with TRBJ2-3; D gene unclear. CDR3 size: 15 residues. V lost 0 bases to trimming and J lost 5 bases, with 13 bases between them. Germline V gives CDR1 SGDLS, CDR2 YYNGEE. CDR3 nucleotides: TGTGCCAGCAGCGTAGATACTCCTCCTGGAGATACGCAGTATTTT. It codes for CASSVDTPPGDTQYF.

The V and J genes are TRBV7-2 and TRBJ2-3; D is uncertain. The CDR3 is 12 residues long. Trimming removed 3 bases at V and 1 base at J, with 2 bases between. Germline lookup yields CDR1 SGHTA and CDR2 FQGNSA. DNA of the CDR3: TGTGCCAGCAGCTTGGGCACAGATACGCAGTATTTT. Its translation: CASSLGTDTQYF.

This rearrangement joins TRBV5-1 to TRBJ2-7; 11 nucleotides agree with TRBD1. Germline V gives CDR1 SGHRS, CDR2 YFSETQ. Trimming at V came to 0 bases and at J to 3 bases, leaving 5 bases not matched to a gene. The CDR3 loop spans 16 amino acids. In DNA, the CDR3 is TGCGCCAGCAGCTTGGCCCCCGGGACAGGGGGCTACGAGCAGTACTTC. Translated: CASSLAPGTGGYEQYF.